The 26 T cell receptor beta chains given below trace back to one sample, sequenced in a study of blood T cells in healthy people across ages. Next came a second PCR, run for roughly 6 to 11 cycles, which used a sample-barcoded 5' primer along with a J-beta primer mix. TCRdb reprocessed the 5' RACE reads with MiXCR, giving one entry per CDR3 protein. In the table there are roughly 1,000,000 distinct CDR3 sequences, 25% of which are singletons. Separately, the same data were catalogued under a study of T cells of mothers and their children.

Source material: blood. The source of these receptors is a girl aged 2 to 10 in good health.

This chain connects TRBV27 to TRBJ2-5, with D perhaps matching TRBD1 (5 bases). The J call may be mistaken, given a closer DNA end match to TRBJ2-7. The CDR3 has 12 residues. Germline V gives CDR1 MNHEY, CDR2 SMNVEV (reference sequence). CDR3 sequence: CASSLQGSEQYF. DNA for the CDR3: TGTGCCAGCAGTTTACAGGGATCCGAGCAGTACTTC.

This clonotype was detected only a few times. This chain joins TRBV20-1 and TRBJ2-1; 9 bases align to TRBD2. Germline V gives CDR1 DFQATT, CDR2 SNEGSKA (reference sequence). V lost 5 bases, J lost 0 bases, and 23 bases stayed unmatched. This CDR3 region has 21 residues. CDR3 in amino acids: CSALLPSGTGKITSSYNEQFF. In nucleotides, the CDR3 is TGCAGTGCTCTATTGCCTAGCGGGACCGGGAAGATCACAAGCTCCTACAATGAGCAGTTCTTC.

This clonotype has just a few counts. The CDR3 nucleotides are TGCAGTGCTACCCCATTCGAGGGTCCTGCAAGAAGGAATCAGCCCCAGCATTTT. This sequence encodes CSATPFEGPARRNQPQHF. The rearrangement joins TRBV20-1 to TRBJ1-5; D is unresolved. Trimming shortened V by 4 bases and J by 4 bases, and 26 bases separated the two germline ends. The CDR3 has 18 amino acids. From germline, CDR1 is DFQATT and CDR2 SNEGSKA (reference sequence).

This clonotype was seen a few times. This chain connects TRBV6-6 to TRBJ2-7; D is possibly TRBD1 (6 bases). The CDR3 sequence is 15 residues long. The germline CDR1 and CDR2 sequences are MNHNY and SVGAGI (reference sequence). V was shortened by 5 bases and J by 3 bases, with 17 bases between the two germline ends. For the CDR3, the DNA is TGTGCCAGCAGTGTTACAGGGCTCCACTACTACGAGCAGTACTTC. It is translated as CASSVTGLHYYEQYF.

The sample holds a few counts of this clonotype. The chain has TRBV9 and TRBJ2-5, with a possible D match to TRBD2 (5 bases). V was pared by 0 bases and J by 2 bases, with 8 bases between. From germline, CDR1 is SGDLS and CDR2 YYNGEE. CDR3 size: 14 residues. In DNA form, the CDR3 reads TGTGCCAGCAGCGTAGAGGGAGTACAAGAGACCCAGTACTTC. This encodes CASSVEGVQETQYF.

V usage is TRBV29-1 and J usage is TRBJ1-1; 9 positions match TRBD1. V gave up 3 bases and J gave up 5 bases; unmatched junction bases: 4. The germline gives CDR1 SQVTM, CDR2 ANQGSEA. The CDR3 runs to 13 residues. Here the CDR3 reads CSVDWDRETEAFF. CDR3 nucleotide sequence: TGCAGCGTTGACTGGGACAGGGAAACTGAAGCTTTCTTT.

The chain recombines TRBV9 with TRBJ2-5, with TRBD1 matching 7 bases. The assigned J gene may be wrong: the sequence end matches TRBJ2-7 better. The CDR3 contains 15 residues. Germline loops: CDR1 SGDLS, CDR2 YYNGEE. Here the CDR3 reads CASSVVGTESYEQYF. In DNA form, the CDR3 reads TGTGCCAGCAGCGTAGTTGGGACAGAGAGCTACGAGCAGTACTTC.

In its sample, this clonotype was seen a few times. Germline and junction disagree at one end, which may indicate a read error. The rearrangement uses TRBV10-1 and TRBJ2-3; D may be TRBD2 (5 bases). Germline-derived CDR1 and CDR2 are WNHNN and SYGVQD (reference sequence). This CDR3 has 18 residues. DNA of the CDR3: TGCGCCAGCCCGGAAACCTCAGAGGTCCGAGGGAGCACAGATACGCGGTATTTT. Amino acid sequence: CASPETSEVRGSTDTRYF.

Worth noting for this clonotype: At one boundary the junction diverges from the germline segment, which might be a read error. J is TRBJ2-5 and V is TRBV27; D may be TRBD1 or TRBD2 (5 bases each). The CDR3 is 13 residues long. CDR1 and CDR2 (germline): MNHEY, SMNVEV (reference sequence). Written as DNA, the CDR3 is TGTGCCGGCAGTTTTCAGGGAGAAGAGACCCAGTACTTC. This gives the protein CAGSFQGEETQYF.

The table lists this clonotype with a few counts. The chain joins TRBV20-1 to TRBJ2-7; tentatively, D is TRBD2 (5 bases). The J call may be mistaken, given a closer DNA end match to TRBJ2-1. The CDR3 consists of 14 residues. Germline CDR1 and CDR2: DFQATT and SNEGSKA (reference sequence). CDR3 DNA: TGCAGTGCTAGTCTCGTCCTACCAGCGGATGAGCAGTTCTTC. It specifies CSASLVLPADEQFF.

DNA of the CDR3: TGTGCCAGCAGTCTATTAGGGCTCGGTGCCCCCGTGGGGGAAAAACTGTTTTTT. Translating it yields CASSLLGLGAPVGEKLFF. This chain connects TRBV4-2 to TRBJ1-4; D remains unclear. This CDR3 is 18 amino acids long. With 6 bases removed from V and 8 bases from J, the gap between germline ends came to 28 bases. Germline V gives CDR1 LGHNA, CDR2 YNFKEQ.

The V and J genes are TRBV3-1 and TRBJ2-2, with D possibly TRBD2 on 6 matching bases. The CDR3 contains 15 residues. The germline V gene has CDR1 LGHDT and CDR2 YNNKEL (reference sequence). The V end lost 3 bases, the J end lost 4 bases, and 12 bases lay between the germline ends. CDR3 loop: CASSHAGRFTGELFF. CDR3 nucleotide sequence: TGTGCCAGCAGCCACGCGGGGAGGTTCACCGGGGAGCTGTTTTTT.

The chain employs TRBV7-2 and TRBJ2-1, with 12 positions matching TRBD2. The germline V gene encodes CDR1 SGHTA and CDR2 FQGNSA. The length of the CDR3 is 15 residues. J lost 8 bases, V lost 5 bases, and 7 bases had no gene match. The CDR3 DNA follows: TGTGCCAGCAGCCCAGCTAGCGGGGGGGCACATGAGCAGTTCTTC. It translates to CASSPASGGAHEQFF. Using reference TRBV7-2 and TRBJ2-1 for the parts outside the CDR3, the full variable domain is GAGVSQSPSNKVTEKGKDVELRCDPISGHTALYWYRQSLGQGLEFLIYFQGNSAPDKSGLPSDRFSAERTGGSVSTLTIQRTQQEDSAVYLCASSPASGGAHEQFFGPGTRLTVL.

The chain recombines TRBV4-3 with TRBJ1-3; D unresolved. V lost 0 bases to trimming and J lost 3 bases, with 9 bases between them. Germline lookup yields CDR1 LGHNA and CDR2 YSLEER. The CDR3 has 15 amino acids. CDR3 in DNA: TGCGCCAGCAGCCAAGATAGAGGGCTTGGAAACACCATATATTTT. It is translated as CASSQDRGLGNTIYF.

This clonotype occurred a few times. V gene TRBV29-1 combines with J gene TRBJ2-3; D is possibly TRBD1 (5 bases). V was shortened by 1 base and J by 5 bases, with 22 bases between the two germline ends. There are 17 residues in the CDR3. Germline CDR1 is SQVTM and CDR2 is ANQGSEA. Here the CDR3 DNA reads TGCAGCGTTGAAGGGGGCGACACAAAGGTTTTAGGAGATACGCAGTATTTT. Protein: CSVEGGDTKVLGDTQYF.

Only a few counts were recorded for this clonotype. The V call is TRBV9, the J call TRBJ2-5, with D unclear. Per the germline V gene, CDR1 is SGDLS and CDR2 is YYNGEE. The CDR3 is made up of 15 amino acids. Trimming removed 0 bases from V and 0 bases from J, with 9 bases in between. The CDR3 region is CASSVGDQDQETQYF. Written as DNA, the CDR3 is TGTGCCAGCAGCGTAGGTGATCAGGACCAAGAGACCCAGTACTTC.

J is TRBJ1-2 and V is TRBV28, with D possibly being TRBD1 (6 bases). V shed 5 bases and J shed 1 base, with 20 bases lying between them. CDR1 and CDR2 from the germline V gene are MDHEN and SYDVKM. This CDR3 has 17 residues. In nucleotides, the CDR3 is TGTGCCAGCAGTCCGATTACAGGGTTCAACTATAACTATGGCTACACCTTC. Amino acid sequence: CASSPITGFNYNYGYTF.

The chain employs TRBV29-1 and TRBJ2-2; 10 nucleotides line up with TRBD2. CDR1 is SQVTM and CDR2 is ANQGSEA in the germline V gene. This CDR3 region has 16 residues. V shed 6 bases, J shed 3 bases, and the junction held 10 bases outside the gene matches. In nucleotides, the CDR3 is TGCAGCGTCGCGGAGCTAGCGGGAGTTTACACCGGGGAGCTGTTTTTT. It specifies CSVAELAGVYTGELFF.

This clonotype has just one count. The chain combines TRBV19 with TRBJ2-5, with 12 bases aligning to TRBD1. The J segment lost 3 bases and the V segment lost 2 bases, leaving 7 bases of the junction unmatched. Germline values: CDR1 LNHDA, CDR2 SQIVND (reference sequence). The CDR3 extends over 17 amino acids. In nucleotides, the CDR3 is TGTGCCAGTAGTATATTAATTGGGACAGGGGGCGAAGAGACCCAGTACTTC. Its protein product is CASSILIGTGGEETQYF.

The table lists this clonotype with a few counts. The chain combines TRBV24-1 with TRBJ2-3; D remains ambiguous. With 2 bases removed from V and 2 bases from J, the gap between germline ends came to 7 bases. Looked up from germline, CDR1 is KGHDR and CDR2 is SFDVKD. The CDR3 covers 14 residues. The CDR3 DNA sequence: TGTGCCACCAGTGATTCCGTCTACACAGATACGCAGTATTTT. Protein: CATSDSVYTDTQYF.

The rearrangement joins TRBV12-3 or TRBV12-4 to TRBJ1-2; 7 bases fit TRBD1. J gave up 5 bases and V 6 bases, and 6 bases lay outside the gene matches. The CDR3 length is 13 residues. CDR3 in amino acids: CASSKGQLYGYTF. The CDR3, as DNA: TGTGCCAGCAGCAAGGGACAGCTATATGGCTACACCTTC.

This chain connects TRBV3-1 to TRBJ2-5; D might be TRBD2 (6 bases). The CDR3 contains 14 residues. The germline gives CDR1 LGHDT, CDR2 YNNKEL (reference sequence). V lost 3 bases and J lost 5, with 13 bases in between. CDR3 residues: CASSQPTREETQYF. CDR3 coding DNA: TGTGCCAGCAGCCAGCCGACTAGAGAGGAGACCCAGTACTTC.

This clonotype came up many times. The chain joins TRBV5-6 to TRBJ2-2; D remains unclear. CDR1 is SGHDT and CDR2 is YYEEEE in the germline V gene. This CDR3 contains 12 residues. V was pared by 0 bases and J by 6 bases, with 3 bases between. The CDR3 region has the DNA TGTGCCAGCAGCTTGGCCTCCGGGGAGCTGTTTTTT. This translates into CASSLASGELFF.

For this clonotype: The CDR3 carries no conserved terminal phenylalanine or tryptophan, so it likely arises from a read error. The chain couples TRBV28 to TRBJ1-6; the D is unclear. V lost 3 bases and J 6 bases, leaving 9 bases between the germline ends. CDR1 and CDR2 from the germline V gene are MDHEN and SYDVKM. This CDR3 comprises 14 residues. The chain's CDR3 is CASSFGRFNSPLHL. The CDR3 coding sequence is TGTGCCAGCAGTTTCGGGCGGTTTAATTCACCCCTCCACCTT.

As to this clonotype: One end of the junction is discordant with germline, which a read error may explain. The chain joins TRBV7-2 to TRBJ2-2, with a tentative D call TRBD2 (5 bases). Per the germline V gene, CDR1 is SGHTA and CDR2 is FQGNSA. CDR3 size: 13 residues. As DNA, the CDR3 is TGTGCCAGCAGCTTCAGTTTCACCGGGGAGCTGTCTTTT. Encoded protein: CASSFSFTGELSF.

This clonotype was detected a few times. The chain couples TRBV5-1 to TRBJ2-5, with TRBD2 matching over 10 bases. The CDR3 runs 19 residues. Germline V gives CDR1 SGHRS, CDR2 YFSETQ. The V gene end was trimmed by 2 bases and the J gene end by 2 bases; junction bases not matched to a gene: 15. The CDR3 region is CASSLLPGLASPAQETQYF. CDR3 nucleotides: TGCGCCAGCAGCTTACTCCCGGGACTAGCGAGCCCCGCACAAGAGACCCAGTACTTC.